These 18 T cell receptor beta chains were sequenced from one sample in a study of blood T cells in healthy people across ages (dated by TCRdb to the mid-2010s). Libraries were constructed by 5' RACE. The sequencing machine was an Illumina HiSeq 2500. A second PCR of about 6 to 11 cycles was performed with a sample-barcoded 5' primer and a J-beta primer mix. TCRdb reprocessing: public reads trimmed at Q25 with fastp, clones called with MiXCR, in-frame beta chains kept. Each CDR3 protein gets just one entry, which takes the most common genes and DNA from the rows behind it. A total of more than 900,000 distinct CDR3 sequences appear in this sample, approximately 25% of them only once. The top ten constitute approximately 0.75% of the sample. These same records also appear under a second study, on T cells of mothers and their children.

Sequencing used blood. All receptors derive from a girl aged 2 to 10 in good health.

This chain links TRBV7-9 with TRBJ1-1, with D possibly being TRBD1 (6 bases). Trimming shortened V by 2 bases and J by 5 bases, and 15 bases separated the two germline ends. The CDR3 is 15 amino acids. The V gene's germline CDR1 is SEHNR and CDR2 FQNEAQ (reference sequence). The CDR3 bases are TGTGCCAGCAGCTTACAGGTGGGGGGCGGGACTGAAGCTTTCTTT. Its protein product is CASSLQVGGGTEAFF.

This clonotype was seen a few times. The chain employs TRBV4-1 and TRBJ1-1; D not certain. CDR1 is MGHRA, CDR2 YSYEKL, per germline. The CDR3 totals 15 residues. Trimming cost V 1 base and J 9 bases, with 18 bases left between them. The CDR3 is CASSQASLSMVKAFF. The CDR3 DNA follows: TGCGCCAGCAGCCAAGCCTCCCTATCGATGGTCAAAGCTTTCTTT.

The chain employs TRBV5-6 and TRBJ2-5, with D tentatively TRBD1 (6 bases). Matching the DNA end better, TRBJ2-1 makes the J call doubtful. The CDR3 covers 15 residues. Germline CDR1 reads SGHDT; CDR2 reads YYEEEE. In nucleotides, the CDR3 is TGTGCCAGCAGCTTCCGGGTATTGCAGCAGACAGGGCAGTTCTTC. The encoded protein is CASSFRVLQQTGQFF.

The DNA for the CDR3 is TGTGCCAGCAGCCCCACAGGGCATGGCTACACCTTC. This gives the protein CASSPTGHGYTF. The chain links TRBV12-3 or TRBV12-4 to TRBJ1-2; possibly TRBD1 for D (6 bases). This CDR3 has 12 amino acids. The V gene lost 6 bases and the J gene lost 6 bases, with 11 bases spanning the gap.

The rearrangement joins TRBV20-1 to TRBJ1-2; 9 positions match TRBD1. Germline V gene data show CDR1 as DFQATT and CDR2 as SNEGSKA (reference sequence). The length of the CDR3 is 13 residues. Germline trimming cut 4 bases from V and 9 bases from J; bases unmatched to any gene: 9. CDR3 in amino acids: CSANPGTGRSYTF. In DNA form, the CDR3 reads TGCAGTGCTAATCCCGGGACAGGGAGAAGCTACACCTTC.

This rearrangement joins TRBV18 to TRBJ1-1; 7 bases are a match to TRBD1. Germline CDR1 and CDR2: KGHSH and LQKENI. The CDR3 length is 16 residues. The J segment lost 4 bases and the V segment lost 6 bases, leaving 14 bases of the junction unmatched. CDR3 residues: CASSSETGISGTEAFF. In nucleotides, the CDR3 is TGTGCCAGCTCCAGCGAGACAGGGATTAGCGGCACTGAAGCTTTCTTT.

This clonotype came up a few times. This chain links TRBV28 with TRBJ2-1, with 7 bases aligning to TRBD2. TRBJ2-7 explains the end of the DNA better; the J call may be wrong. From germline, CDR1 is MDHEN and CDR2 SYDVKM. The CDR3 consists of 19 residues. The CDR3 DNA is TGTGCCAGCAGTTTAGGGTGGCTAGCGGACCTCACCCGCCTTTACGAGCAGTACTTC. Protein product: CASSLGWLADLTRLYEQYF.

The V and J genes are TRBV29-1 and TRBJ1-2, with a weak D call TRBD1 (5 bases). Germline lookup yields CDR1 SQVTM and CDR2 ANQGSEA. CDR3 length: 11 amino acids. The ends were cut back, 4 bases at V and 8 bases at J, with 11 bases in the middle. CDR3 nucleotide sequence: TGCAGCGTTGCCGGGACGAAAGGCTACACCTTC. The encoded protein is CSVAGTKGYTF.

The chain has TRBV6-5 and TRBJ1-2; D gene unclear. This CDR3 contains 15 residues. Trimming left V 6 bases short and J 8 bases short, with 22 bases between. Germline assignment: CDR1 MNHEY and CDR2 SVGAGI. The CDR3 sequence: CASSRLDGLRTGYTF. CDR3 sequence (DNA): TGTGCCAGCAGCCGACTGGACGGGCTTCGGACGGGCTACACCTTC.

The V and J genes are TRBV29-1 and TRBJ2-1, with unresolved D. CDR1 and CDR2 from the germline V gene are SQVTM and ANQGSEA. Trimming pared 7 bases from V and 5 bases from J, leaving 9 bases between. The CDR3 runs 11 residues. The CDR3: CSASSNNEQFF. CDR3 coding DNA: TGCAGCGCCTCTTCGAACAATGAGCAGTTCTTC.

The rearrangement joins TRBV28 to TRBJ2-6; D is unresolved. The CDR3 contains 17 residues. Germline-derived CDR1 and CDR2 are MDHEN and SYDVKM. V was trimmed by 3 bases and J by 0 bases, leaving 12 bases between them. The CDR3 sequence is CASSFIVRSSGANVLTF. As DNA, the CDR3 is TGTGCCAGCAGTTTTATAGTAAGGTCCTCTGGGGCCAACGTCCTGACTTTC.

V gene TRBV27 combines with J gene TRBJ1-6; a possible D gene is TRBD1 (6 bases). The V end was cut by 10 bases, the J end by 10 bases, with 20 bases between. This CDR3 comprises 14 residues. CDR1 and CDR2 (germline): MNHEY, SMNVEV (reference sequence). This chain's CDR3 is CATLGGRGDSPLHF. The CDR3 DNA reads TGTGCCACCTTGGGAGGGAGGGGGGACTCACCCCTCCACTTT.

J is TRBJ2-5 and V is TRBV11-2; no clear D gene. TRBJ2-7 explains the end of the DNA better; the J call may be wrong. From germline, CDR1 is SGHAT and CDR2 FQNNGV. The CDR3 has 13 residues. The CDR3 reads CASRPDRDYEQYF. CDR3 sequence (DNA): TGTGCCAGCAGACCCGATAGGGACTACGAGCAGTACTTC.

This clonotype occurred a few times. The gene calls are TRBV7-8 and TRBJ2-5, with TRBD2 matching over 8 bases. The assigned J gene may be wrong: the sequence end matches TRBJ2-1 better. Per the germline V gene, CDR1 is SGHVS and CDR2 is FQNEAQ. The CDR3 is 16 amino acids. Here the CDR3 DNA reads TGTGCCAGCAGCTTAGTACGGGGGGGCCTCGACAATGAGCAGTTCTTC. Protein: CASSLVRGGLDNEQFF.

This clonotype was recorded many times. This chain uses TRBV6-2 or TRBV6-3 with TRBJ2-6, with D possibly being TRBD2 (5 bases). Trimming took 6 bases from V and 0 from J, leaving 9 bases between them. The CDR3 contains 15 residues. CDR1 and CDR2 from the germline V gene are MNHEY and SVGEGT. The CDR3 sequence: CASSPTSSGANVLTF. DNA for the CDR3: TGTGCCAGCAGCCCCACTAGCTCTGGGGCCAACGTCCTGACTTTC.

V gene TRBV4-1 combines with J gene TRBJ2-3; TRBD1 or TRBD2 may be the D gene (5 bases each). The CDR3 covers 13 residues. CDR1 is MGHRA and CDR2 is YSYEKL in the germline V gene. The ends were cut back, 0 bases at V and 4 bases at J, with 5 bases in the middle. In nucleotides, the CDR3 is TGCGCCAGCAGCCAAGAGGGGGCAGATACGCAGTATTTT. As protein: CASSQEGADTQYF.

This sequence joins TRBV20-1 and TRBJ2-7; no clear D gene. This CDR3 is built from 12 residues. Germline V gives CDR1 DFQATT, CDR2 SNEGSKA (reference sequence). Trimming pared 3 bases from V and 5 bases from J, leaving 11 bases between. This CDR3 reads CSARDDLNEQYF. Here the CDR3 DNA reads TGCAGTGCTAGGGATGACCTAAACGAGCAGTACTTC.

This clonotype came up a few times. The rearrangement uses TRBV5-1 and TRBJ2-6; D gene unclear. Germline CDR1 and CDR2: SGHRS and YFSETQ. The ends were cut back, 3 bases at V and 0 bases at J, with 4 bases in the middle. The CDR3 spans 14 residues. The CDR3 DNA reads TGCGCCAGCAGCTACTACTCTGGGGCCAACGTCCTGACTTTC. It specifies CASSYYSGANVLTF. Using reference TRBV5-1 and TRBJ2-6 for the parts outside the CDR3, the full variable domain is KAGVTQTPRYLIKTRGQQVTLSCSPISGHRSVSWYQQTPGQGLQFLFEYFSETQRNKGNFPGRFSGRQFSNSRSEMNVSTLELGDSALYLCASSYYSGANVLTFGAGSRLTVL.